This T cell receptor (beta chain) was retrieved from a study of cytomegalovirus exposure and HLA in healthy donors. Only in-frame clones appear in the TCRdb table, and some are missing; sequencing was by immunoSEQ multiplex PCR. The data hold 300,000 to 450,000 clones, with roughly 85% observed a single time. The CDR3 consists of 19 residues. Germline V lookup: CDR1 SGHDN, CDR2 FVKESK. Germline trimming cut 1 base from V and 5 bases from J; bases unmatched to any gene: 12. Of note for this clone: Antigen unknown.

General study findings and limits: Reportedly, cytomegalovirus status was diagnosed with high sensitivity and specificity. Under in vitro conditions, three CMV-associated chains were confirmed as specific for CMV antigens.

The genes are TRBV14 and TRBJ2-2; TRBD2 matches at 11 bases. Specimen: PBMCs. The origin of this receptor is a woman between 18 and 30 years old in good health and CMV-seronegative. The CDR3 coding sequence is TGTGCCAGCAGCCAAGTTGGAGTAGCGGGAGGGCCGGGGACCGGGGAGCTGTTTTTT. It specifies CASSQVGVAGGPGTGELFF. The full variable domain, its missing parts supplied by reference TRBV14 and TRBJ2-2, is EAGVTQFPSHSVIEKGQTVTLRCDPISGHDNLYWYRRVMGKEIKFLLHFVKESKQDESGMPNNRFLAERTGGTYSTLKVQPAELEDSGVYFCASSQVGVAGGPGTGELFFGEGSRLTVL.